The 12 T cell receptor beta chains below were found in one sample sequenced in a study of blood T cells in healthy people across ages. PCR was performed a second time for roughly 7 to 11 cycles using a sample-barcoded 5' primer and a J-beta primer mix. TCRdb re-derived calls from the 5' RACE reads in MiXCR, one entry per CDR3 protein. Counted here are roughly 700,000 distinct CDR3 sequences, about 25% occurring once; the ten biggest clones make up roughly 9%. The same specimen was also included in a second study, on T cells of mothers and their children.

The sequenced sample was blood. The receptors here all came from a boy between 10 and 17 years old in good health.

Written as DNA, the CDR3 is TGTGCCAGCAGTTTCCTGCTAGGTTTGGCAGGGGGCTCCTACGAGCAGTACTTC. It yields the protein CASSFLLGLAGGSYEQYF. V usage is TRBV12-3 or TRBV12-4 and J usage is TRBJ2-7; 7 bases align to TRBD1. CDR3 length: 18 residues. Trimming removed 3 bases from V and 0 bases from J; junction bases left unmatched: 14.

The chain is built from TRBV12-3 or TRBV12-4 and TRBJ2-1; 9 bases are shared with TRBD2. V dropped 6 bases and J dropped 0; count of bases not matched to a gene: 6. The CDR3 is made up of 16 amino acids. CDR3 DNA: TGTGCCAGCAGGGATCGCGGGGGGGGCTCCTACAATGAGCAGTTCTTC. It is translated as CASRDRGGGSYNEQFF.

This rearrangement joins TRBV20-1 to TRBJ1-1; D is possibly TRBD1 (5 bases). V was shortened by 2 bases and J by 3 bases, with 16 bases between the two germline ends. The CDR3 extends over 15 amino acids. Germline V lookup: CDR1 DFQATT, CDR2 SNEGSKA (reference sequence). CDR3 region: CSARTAGRLDTEAFF. CDR3 in DNA: TGCAGTGCTAGAACGGCAGGGCGTCTTGACACTGAAGCTTTCTTT.

This clonotype turned up a few times. The chain joins TRBV28 to TRBJ2-5; D is possibly TRBD2 (6 bases). The end of the DNA is better explained by TRBJ2-1, so the J call may be wrong. The CDR3 spans 13 residues. Per germline, CDR1 MDHEN and CDR2 SYDVKM. Here the CDR3 DNA reads TGTGCCAGCAGTTTAAAGACTAGGCTCGAGCAGTTCTTC. Protein: CASSLKTRLEQFF.

This clonotype was counted between two and nine times. One junction end does not reproduce the germline sequence, and a read error may be involved. The CDR3 spells CASSRTSGDGNGQFF. The CDR3 DNA is TGCGCCAGCAGCCGGACTAGCGGGGACGGAAATGGGCAGTTCTTC. The V call is TRBV5-1, the J call TRBJ2-1; 12 bases line up with TRBD2. The CDR3 covers 15 residues. In germline, CDR1 is SGHRS, CDR2 YFSETQ.

V gene TRBV29-1 combines with J gene TRBJ2-7; TRBD1 or TRBD2 may be the D gene (7 bases each). Trimming removed 7 bases at V and 2 bases at J, with 15 bases between. Looked up from germline, CDR1 is SQVTM and CDR2 is ANQGSEA. The CDR3 runs to 13 residues. The CDR3 reads CSALTGRAYEQYF. The CDR3 DNA reads TGCAGCGCGTTGACAGGGAGGGCCTACGAGCAGTACTTC.

The chain couples TRBV21-1 to TRBJ2-5; the D call of TRBD2 is as the table states it, not checked on the DNA. TRBV21-1 is classified as a pseudogene. CDR3 length: 19 residues. The CDR3 is CASSKGGTSGRARQETQYF. The CDR3 nucleotides read TGTGCCAGCAGCAAAGGGGGAACTAGCGGGAGGGCCCGGCAAGAGACCCAGTACTTC.

This clonotype was detected a few times. The chain recombines TRBV6-6 with TRBJ2-2; 10 nucleotides align to TRBD2. Trimming took 4 bases from V and 7 from J; bases not matched to a gene: 3. Germline assignment: CDR1 MNHNY and CDR2 SVGAGI (reference sequence). The CDR3 has 14 residues. CDR3 sequence: CASSLLAGVGELFF. CDR3 in DNA: TGTGCCAGCAGTTTGCTAGCGGGAGTCGGGGAGCTGTTTTTT.

The chain is built from TRBV7-8 and TRBJ2-5, with 11 bases lining up with TRBD2. CDR1 is SGHVS and CDR2 is FQNEAQ in the germline V gene. The CDR3 has 16 residues. V lost 5 bases, J lost 5 bases, and 10 bases stayed unmatched. The CDR3 DNA sequence: TGTGCCAGCAGCACACTAGCGGGAGTGGGGCGGGAGACCCAGTACTTC. This gives the protein CASSTLAGVGRETQYF.

This clonotype was recorded a few times. The genes are TRBV7-3 and TRBJ2-1; TRBD2 matches 7 bases. CDR3 length equals 12 residues. J lost 14 bases, V lost 4 bases, and 8 bases had no gene match. Germline values: CDR1 SGHTA, CDR2 FQGTGA. CDR3 coding DNA: TGTGCCAGCAGCTGGGGGGGGGACCTAAAGTTCTTC. This sequence encodes CASSWGGDLKFF.

The chain employs TRBV14 and TRBJ1-1; 8 bases match TRBD1. The CDR3 consists of 13 residues. J lost 4 bases, V lost 6 bases, and 4 bases had no gene match. The V gene's germline CDR1 is SGHDN and CDR2 FVKESK. CDR3 bases: TGTGCCAGCAGACGGACAGGGAGCACTGAAGCTTTCTTT. The encoded protein is CASRRTGSTEAFF.

The V and J genes are TRBV7-2 and TRBJ2-1; D gene ambiguous. The germline gives CDR1 SGHTA, CDR2 FQGNSA. The CDR3 is 12 amino acids. The V and J ends lost 4 bases and 5 bases respectively, with 6 bases between them. The DNA of the CDR3 is TGTGCCAGCAGCTATAGAAACAATGAGCAGTTCTTC. It is translated as CASSYRNNEQFF.